This TCR beta chain was documented in a study of blood T cell repertoires in COVID-19. Looking at the study overall: In each case, the material was cDNA or gDNA derived from T cells, B-cell-depleted T cells, or PBMCs.

J lost 7 bases, V lost 6 bases, and 5 bases had no gene match. CDR3 length equals 13 residues. Germline CDR1 is MNHEY and CDR2 is SMNVEV (reference sequence). The protocol was immunoSEQ multiplex PCR, while the TCRdb copy is restricted to in-frame clones and leaves out a portion. The sample includes 200,000 or so clones, about 90% of them seen just once. The sequenced sample was peripheral blood. This sequence originates from a man aged 35-49 years with active or convalescent COVID-19. The chain carries TRBV27 and TRBJ2-7, with 11 positions matching TRBD1. The CDR3 loop reads CASRRDRGFEQYF. The CDR3 coding sequence is TGTGCCAGCAGGCGGGACAGGGGGTTTGAGCAGTACTTC.